This section outlines one T cell receptor beta chain sequence together with its context. The data originate from a study of blood T cell repertoires in COVID-19. Overall study: Acute and convalescent COVID-19 samples came from the United States, Italy and Spain. PBMCs, B-cell-depleted T cells, or T cells were the source of the cDNA or gDNA that made up the material.

In the study's own analysis: Using reference gene primer amplification, nucleated cell counts were estimated. Measured with immunoSEQ multiplex PCR; TCRdb has only the in-frame clones, and not every one. The V and J calls and clone size come from that table; D and trimming were worked out from the DNA. Of 200,000 to 300,000 clones listed, roughly 76% are singletons. Germline-derived CDR1 and CDR2 are KGHSH and LQKENI. Trimming took off 3 bases at V and 3 bases at J, with 12 bases between the two ends. The CDR3 contains 15 residues. Sequencing input: peripheral blood. This chain links TRBV18 with TRBJ1-3; unclear D gene. This clonotype originated in an elderly woman with COVID-19, enrolled during active disease. The CDR3 bases are TGTGCCAGCTCACCCCGTTCCGGGTATGGAAACACCATATATTTT. This codes for CASSPRSGYGNTIYF.